Below, one T cell receptor beta chain is given with its context. The sample originates from a study of radiotherapy plus CTLA-4 blockade in lung cancer. Clones were read by immunoSEQ multiplex PCR, and TCRdb kept only the in-frame ones, dropping some. The sample lists around 100,000 clones, 81% seen once, with roughly 3.3% in the top ten. The germline V gene has CDR1 SQVTM and CDR2 ANQGSEA. The trim removed 7 bases at V and 4 bases at J, leaving 10 bases unmatched. The CDR3 is 14 residues long. The sample was peripheral blood, taken from a patient treated with radiotherapy plus ipilimumab. This rearrangement joins TRBV29-1 to TRBJ2-1; TRBD1 aligns across 7 bases. The receptor was derived from a human donor with non-small cell lung cancer that progressed on radiotherapy plus ipilimumab. Some clones in this sample may be carry-over from other donors' samples. DNA for the CDR3: TGCAGCGCTGAGACAGGGTCGGGTTACAATGAGCAGTTCTTC. This encodes CSAETGSGYNEQFF.